What follows are 22 T cell receptor beta chains derived from one specimen sequenced in a study of response to subunit inactivated influenza vaccine. TCRdb ran MiXCR on the RT-PCR reads and lists one entry per CDR3 protein. The sample lists about 570,000 distinct CDR3 sequences; 11% were seen once. These data also featured in a second study, about T cells expressing NK-cell markers. From that second work: For TCR beta, cDNA was produced by 5'RACE template switching with UMIs.

Sample: PBMCs from blood, taken on the day of vaccination. The receptors derive from a man aged 45-60 years who received an inactivated influenza vaccine.

The J gene is TRBJ2-7, the V gene TRBV7-2, with D possibly being TRBD2 (6 bases). CDR1 and CDR2 (germline): SGHTA, FQGNSA. The CDR3 is 15 amino acids. V lost 4 bases, J lost 3 bases, and 16 bases lay in between. The CDR3 DNA is TGTGCCAGCAGCTCCTTCGGAGGGCTTGGCTACGAGCAGTACTTC. Translated, it gives CASSSFGGLGYEQYF.

The V call is TRBV11-2, the J call TRBJ1-6; TRBD1 might be the D (6 bases). CDR1 and CDR2 from the germline V gene are SGHAT and FQNNGV. Trimming took 5 bases from V and 7 from J, leaving 15 bases between them. CDR3 length: 15 residues. The CDR3 loop is CASSVGGHRNSPLHF. In DNA form, the CDR3 reads TGTGCCAGCAGCGTGGGGGGACACCGGAATTCACCCCTCCACTTT.

The CDR3 DNA sequence: TGTGCCTTAGGACAGGGGGTTAATTCACCCCTCCACTTT. This encodes CALGQGVNSPLHF. The chain has TRBV30 and TRBJ1-6, with 10 bases identical to TRBD1. Trimming cost V 7 bases and J 6 bases; bases outside gene matches: 3. Germline CDR1 reads GTSNPN; CDR2 reads SVGIG (reference sequence). The length of the CDR3 is 13 residues.

This clonotype was counted between two and nine times. The V call is TRBV7-2, the J call TRBJ2-3; D perhaps matches TRBD1 (6 bases). Germline assignment: CDR1 SGHTA and CDR2 FQGNSA. Trimming cost V 5 bases and J 8 bases, with 14 bases left between them. The CDR3 runs 13 residues. CDR3 residues: CASSAFTGFTQYF. The CDR3 DNA sequence: TGTGCCAGCAGCGCGTTTACAGGGTTTACGCAGTATTTT.

The CDR3 reads CASSLSRRESFNSPLHF. The CDR3 DNA reads TGTGCCAGCAGCTTAAGTAGGAGGGAATCTTTTAATTCACCCCTCCACTTT. The chain employs TRBV7-2 and TRBJ1-6; D is unclear. The CDR3 runs to 17 residues. The V end lost 2 bases, the J end lost 6 bases, and 17 bases lay between the germline ends. In germline, CDR1 is SGHTA, CDR2 FQGNSA.

This clonotype came up a few times. The CDR3 is CASSPSTSGSVAGELFF. The CDR3 region has the DNA TGTGCCAGCTCACCATCGACTAGCGGGAGTGTCGCCGGGGAGCTGTTTTTT. The chain uses TRBV18 and TRBJ2-2, with 12 bases aligning to TRBD2. Germline CDR1 is KGHSH and CDR2 is LQKENI. The CDR3 covers 17 residues. The J segment lost 6 bases and the V segment lost 2 bases, leaving 7 bases of the junction unmatched.

This clonotype was seen more than once but under ten times. The chain uses TRBV12-3 or TRBV12-4 and TRBJ2-1; D gene unclear. The CDR3 covers 12 residues. The V end was cut by 5 bases, the J end by 10 bases, with 12 bases between. DNA for the CDR3: TGTGCCAGCAGTAGGGATCTCAGGGAGCAGTTCTTC. Amino acids: CASSRDLREQFF.

The V call is TRBV2, the J call TRBJ2-2; possible D gene TRBD1, 5 bases. The germline V and J ends were trimmed by 6 bases and 6 bases, with 17 bases remaining between them. The CDR3 runs 15 residues. The V gene's germline CDR1 is SNHLY and CDR2 FYNNEI. CDR3 sequence: CASSLRESRAGELFF. The CDR3 region has the DNA TGTGCCAGCAGCCTCAGGGAATCAAGGGCCGGGGAGCTGTTTTTT.

This clonotype was recorded at least ten times. V and J are TRBV29-1 and TRBJ1-1, with TRBD1 as a possible D gene (6 bases). Germline V gene lookup returns CDR1 SQVTM and CDR2 ANQGSEA. There are 14 residues in the CDR3. Trimming removed 6 bases from V and 6 bases from J, with 20 bases in between. The chain's CDR3 is CSVSLGAGVSEAFF. As DNA, the CDR3 is TGCAGCGTCTCCCTGGGAGCAGGGGTTTCTGAAGCTTTCTTT.

This clonotype has ten or more counts. The V call is TRBV4-2, the J call TRBJ2-3, with D possibly matching TRBD1 (5 bases). The V end was cut by 1 base, the J end by 3 bases, with 11 bases between. Germline assignment: CDR1 LGHNA and CDR2 YNFKEQ. The CDR3 extends over 15 amino acids. The CDR3 here is CASSQVGQGTDTQYF. CDR3 nucleotide sequence: TGTGCCAGCAGCCAAGTAGGCCAGGGTACAGATACGCAGTATTTT.

This rearrangement joins TRBV7-9 to TRBJ2-5; a possible D gene is TRBD2 (7 bases). The length of the CDR3 is 14 residues. Germline V gives CDR1 SEHNR, CDR2 FQNEAQ (reference sequence). Trimming cost V 3 bases and J 7 bases, with 15 bases left between them. The CDR3 nucleotides read TGTGCCAGCAGCTTCGGCGGGGGCGCGGGGACCCAGTACTTC. Its translation is CASSFGGGAGTQYF.

The chain has TRBV24-1 and TRBJ2-2, with a weak D call TRBD1 (7 bases). This CDR3 spans 17 amino acids. Germline V gene data show CDR1 as KGHDR and CDR2 as SFDVKD. The V end lost 4 bases, the J end lost 11 bases, and 25 bases lay between the germline ends. CDR3 bases: TGTGCCACCAGTGACACCCCTAAACCGGAGGGGGCGCGTGAGCTGTTTTTT. As protein: CATSDTPKPEGARELFF.

The table lists this clonotype with many counts. This chain uses TRBV12-3 or TRBV12-4 with TRBJ1-5; D perhaps matches TRBD1 (5 bases). Trimming took off 3 bases at V and 4 bases at J, with 13 bases between the two ends. The CDR3 is 15 amino acids. CDR3 DNA: TGTGCCAGCAGTTTGGGGTATGGGGGGAATCAGCCCCAGCATTTT. It yields the protein CASSLGYGGNQPQHF.

V usage is TRBV11-2 and J usage is TRBJ1-2; D unclear. The CDR3 loop spans 15 amino acids. With 0 bases removed from V and 4 bases from J, the gap between germline ends came to 12 bases. From germline, CDR1 is SGHAT and CDR2 FQNNGV. The chain's CDR3 is CASSLDLGLAYGYTF. The CDR3 nucleotides read TGTGCCAGCAGCTTAGATCTGGGGTTGGCCTATGGCTACACCTTC.

This clonotype was seen just once. The CDR3 DNA follows: TGTGCCAGCAGCCCCGGTGGGGGCTGGCAGTACTTC. This translates into CASSPGGGWQYF. This sequence joins TRBV7-2 and TRBJ2-7; the D gene is possibly TRBD1 (6 bases). CDR1 and CDR2 (germline): SGHTA, FQGNSA. V lost 5 bases to trimming and J lost 9 bases, with 14 bases between them. The CDR3 contains 12 residues.

A few counts support this clonotype. The CDR3 here is CASTLFSGPAAGELFF. The CDR3 region has the DNA TGTGCCAGCACCCTATTCTCGGGGCCCGCGGCCGGGGAGCTGTTTTTT. The chain has TRBV12-3 or TRBV12-4 and TRBJ2-2, with D possibly called TRBD1 or TRBD2 (5 bases each). Deletions cut 7 bases from V and 6 bases from J, with 21 bases between. The CDR3 is 16 amino acids.

The chain is built from TRBV4-2 and TRBJ2-5; tentative D call: TRBD2 (6 bases). Looked up from germline, CDR1 is LGHNA and CDR2 is YNFKEQ. The V end was cut by 9 bases, the J end by 5 bases, with 16 bases between. The CDR3 covers 13 residues. The CDR3 loop is CARSTGTLETQYF. CDR3 DNA: TGTGCCAGGAGCACTGGGACTCTGGAGACCCAGTACTTC.

This clonotype was counted only a few times. The V and J genes are TRBV3-1 and TRBJ2-2; a weak D match, TRBD1 (5 bases). The CDR3 has 15 amino acids. The germline CDR1 and CDR2 sequences are LGHDT and YNNKEL (reference sequence). Trimming stripped 6 bases from V and 4 bases from J, with 15 bases between. The CDR3 DNA is TGTGCCAGCAGGCGGACACGGTTCCCCACCGGGGAGCTGTTTTTT. Encoded protein: CASRRTRFPTGELFF.

This clonotype was seen more than once but under ten times. This chain connects TRBV20-1 to TRBJ2-7, with D unclear. CDR1 is DFQATT and CDR2 is SNEGSKA in the germline V gene (reference sequence). Trimming took off 0 bases at V and 0 bases at J, with 9 bases between the two ends. This CDR3 is 14 amino acids long. DNA for the CDR3: TGCAGTGCTAGAGAGCAACATCACTCCTACGAGCAGTACTTC. Amino acids: CSAREQHHSYEQYF.

The J gene is TRBJ2-3, the V gene TRBV4-2, with 10 positions matching TRBD2. From germline, CDR1 is LGHNA and CDR2 YNFKEQ. The CDR3 consists of 15 residues. The V gene end was trimmed by 1 base and the J gene end by 5 bases; junction bases not matched to a gene: 3. The CDR3 coding sequence is TGTGCCAGCAGCCAAGGACTAGCGGGCCTAGATACGCAGTATTTT. Amino acid sequence: CASSQGLAGLDTQYF.

This clonotype showed up just a few times. The J gene is TRBJ2-2, the V gene TRBV5-4; D may be TRBD2 (5 bases). This CDR3 is 15 amino acids long. Trimming cost V 0 bases and J 3 bases, with 9 bases left between them. Germline V gives CDR1 SGHNT, CDR2 YYREEE (reference sequence). The CDR3: CASSLASWDTGELFF. The CDR3 DNA reads as TGTGCCAGCAGCTTGGCTAGCTGGGACACCGGGGAGCTGTTTTTT.

The chain carries TRBV6-5 and TRBJ2-5, with D possibly called TRBD1 or TRBD2 (5 bases each). The germline gives CDR1 MNHEY, CDR2 SVGAGI. This CDR3 spans 11 amino acids. The V gene lost 3 bases and the J gene lost 14 bases, with 13 bases spanning the gap. CDR3 in amino acids: CASSYYGTDYF. Here the CDR3 DNA reads TGTGCCAGCAGTTATTACGGGACGGACTACTTC.